This entry describes one T cell receptor (beta chain). The antigen remains undetermined. Sequencing was performed with immunoSEQ multiplex PCR; in TCRdb, only in-frame clones are kept and a portion is missing. The sample has 12,000 to 15,000 clones; 84% are singletons. This sample is drawn from a study of T cells in localized non-small cell lung cancer. Broader study findings: Longer overall survival was seen with higher T cell density measured in blood.

Sequencing was performed on peripheral blood, taken before any cancer treatment. This clonotype was sampled from a female donor of 60 years or more with stage I squamous cell lung carcinoma.

CDR3 sequence (DNA): TGTGCCAGCAGCTTAGGGCCAGGGGGGTACGAGCAGTACTTC. Residues: CASSLGPGGYEQYF. The chain joins TRBV7-9 to TRBJ2-7, with a possible D match to TRBD1 (7 bases). The V gene's germline CDR1 is SEHNR and CDR2 FQNEAQ (reference sequence). V lost 1 base to trimming and J lost 4 bases, with 11 bases between them. The CDR3 length is 14 residues.